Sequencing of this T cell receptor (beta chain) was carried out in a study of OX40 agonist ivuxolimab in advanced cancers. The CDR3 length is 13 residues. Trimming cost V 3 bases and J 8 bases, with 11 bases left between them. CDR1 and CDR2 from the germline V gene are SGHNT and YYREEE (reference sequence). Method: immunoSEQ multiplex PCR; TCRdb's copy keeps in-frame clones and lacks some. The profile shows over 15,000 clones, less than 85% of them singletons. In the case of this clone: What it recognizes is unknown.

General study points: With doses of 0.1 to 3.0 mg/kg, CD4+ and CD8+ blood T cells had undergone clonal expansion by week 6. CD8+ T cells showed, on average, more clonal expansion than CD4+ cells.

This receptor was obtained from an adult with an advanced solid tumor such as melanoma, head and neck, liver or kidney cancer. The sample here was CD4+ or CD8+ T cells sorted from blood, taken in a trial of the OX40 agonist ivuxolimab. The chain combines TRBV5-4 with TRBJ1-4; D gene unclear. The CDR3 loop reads CASSSQDGEKLFF. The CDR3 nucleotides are TGTGCCAGCAGCTCCCAGGACGGCGAAAAACTGTTTTTT.